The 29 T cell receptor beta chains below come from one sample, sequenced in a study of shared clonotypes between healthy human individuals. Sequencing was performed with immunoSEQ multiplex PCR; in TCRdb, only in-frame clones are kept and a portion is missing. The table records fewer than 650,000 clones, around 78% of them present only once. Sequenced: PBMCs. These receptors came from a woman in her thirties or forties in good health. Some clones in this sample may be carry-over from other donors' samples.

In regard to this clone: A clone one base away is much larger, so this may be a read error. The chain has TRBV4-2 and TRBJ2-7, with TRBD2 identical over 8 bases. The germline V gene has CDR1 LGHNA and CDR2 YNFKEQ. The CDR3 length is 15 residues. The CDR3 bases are TGTGCCAGCAGCCAAGAGAGCGGGAGCTCCTACGGGCAGTACTTC. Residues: CASSQESGSSYGQYF.

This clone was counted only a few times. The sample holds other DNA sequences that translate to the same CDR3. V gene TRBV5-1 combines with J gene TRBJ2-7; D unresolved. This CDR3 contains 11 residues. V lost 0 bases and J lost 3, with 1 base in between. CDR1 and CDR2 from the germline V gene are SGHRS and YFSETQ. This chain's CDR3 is CASSLGYEQYF. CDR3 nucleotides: TGCGCCAGCAGCTTGGGCTACGAGCAGTACTTC.

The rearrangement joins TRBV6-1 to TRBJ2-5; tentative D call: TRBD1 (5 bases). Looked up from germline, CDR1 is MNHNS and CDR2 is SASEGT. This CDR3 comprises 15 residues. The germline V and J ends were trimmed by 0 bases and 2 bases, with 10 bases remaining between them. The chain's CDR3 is CASSEAHDRQETQYF. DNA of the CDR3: TGTGCCAGCAGTGAAGCTCACGACAGACAAGAGACCCAGTACTTC.

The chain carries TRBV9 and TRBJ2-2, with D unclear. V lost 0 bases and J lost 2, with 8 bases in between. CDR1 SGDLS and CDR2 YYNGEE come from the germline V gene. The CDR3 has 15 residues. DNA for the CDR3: TGTGCCAGCAGCGTAGCATCTCTCAACACCGGGGAGCTGTTTTTT. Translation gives CASSVASLNTGELFF.

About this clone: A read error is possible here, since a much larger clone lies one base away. DNA for the CDR3: TGTGCCAGCAGCGTAGCTACTAGCGGAATGAACGCCGGGGAGCTGTTTTTT. Residues: CASSVATSGMNAGELFF. V is TRBV9 and J is TRBJ2-2; 8 bases agree with TRBD2. Per germline, CDR1 SGDLS and CDR2 YYNGEE. The length of the CDR3 is 17 residues.

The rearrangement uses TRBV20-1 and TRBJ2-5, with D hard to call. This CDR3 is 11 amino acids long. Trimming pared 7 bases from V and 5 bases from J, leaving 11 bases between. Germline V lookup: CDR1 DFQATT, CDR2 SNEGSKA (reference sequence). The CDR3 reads CSVSDWETQYF. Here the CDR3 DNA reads TGCAGTGTGTCCGATTGGGAGACCCAGTACTTC.

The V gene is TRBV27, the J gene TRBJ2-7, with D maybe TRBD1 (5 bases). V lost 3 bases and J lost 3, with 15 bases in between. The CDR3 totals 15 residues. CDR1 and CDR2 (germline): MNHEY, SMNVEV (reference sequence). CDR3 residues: CASSFQGRALYEQYF. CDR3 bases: TGTGCCAGCAGTTTCCAGGGAAGGGCCCTCTACGAGCAGTACTTC.

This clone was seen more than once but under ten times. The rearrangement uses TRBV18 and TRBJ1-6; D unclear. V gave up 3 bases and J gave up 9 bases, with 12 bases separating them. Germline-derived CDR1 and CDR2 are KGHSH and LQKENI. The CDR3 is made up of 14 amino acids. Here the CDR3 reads CASSPLDRGSPLHF. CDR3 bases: TGTGCCAGCTCACCGTTGGATCGGGGTTCACCCCTCCACTTT.

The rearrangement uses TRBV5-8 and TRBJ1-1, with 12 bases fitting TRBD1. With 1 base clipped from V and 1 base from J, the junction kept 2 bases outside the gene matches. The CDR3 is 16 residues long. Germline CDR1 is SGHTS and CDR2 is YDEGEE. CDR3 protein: CASSLWDRGPNTEAFF. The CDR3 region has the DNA TGTGCCAGCAGCTTGTGGGACAGGGGGCCGAACACTGAAGCTTTCTTT.

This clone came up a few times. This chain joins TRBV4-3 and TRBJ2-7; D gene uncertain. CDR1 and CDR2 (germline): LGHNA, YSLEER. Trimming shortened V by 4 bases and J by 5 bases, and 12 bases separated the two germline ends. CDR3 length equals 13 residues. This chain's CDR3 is CASSPMLQDEQYF. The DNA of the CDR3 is TGCGCCAGCAGCCCTATGTTGCAGGACGAGCAGTACTTC.

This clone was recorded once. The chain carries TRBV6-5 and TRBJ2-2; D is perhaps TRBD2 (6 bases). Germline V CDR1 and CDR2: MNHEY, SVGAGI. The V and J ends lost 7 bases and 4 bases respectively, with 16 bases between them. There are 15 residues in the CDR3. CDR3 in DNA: TGTGCCAGCACCTGGGGTAGCGGAGCCACCGGGGAGCTGTTTTTT. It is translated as CASTWGSGATGELFF.

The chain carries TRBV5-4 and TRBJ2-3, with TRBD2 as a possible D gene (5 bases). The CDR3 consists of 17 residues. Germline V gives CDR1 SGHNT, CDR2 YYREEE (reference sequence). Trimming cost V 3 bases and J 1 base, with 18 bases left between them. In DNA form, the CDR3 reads TGTGCCAGCAGCTCGGGGTTGGCGCCTAGTGGCACAGATACGCAGTATTTT. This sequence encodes CASSSGLAPSGTDTQYF.

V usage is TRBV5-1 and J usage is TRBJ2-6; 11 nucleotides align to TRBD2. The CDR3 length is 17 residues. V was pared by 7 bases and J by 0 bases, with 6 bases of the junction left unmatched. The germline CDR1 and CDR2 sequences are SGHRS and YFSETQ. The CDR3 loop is CASSPSGRSSGANVLTF. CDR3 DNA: TGCGCCAGCTCGCCTAGCGGGAGGAGCTCTGGGGCCAACGTCCTGACTTTC.

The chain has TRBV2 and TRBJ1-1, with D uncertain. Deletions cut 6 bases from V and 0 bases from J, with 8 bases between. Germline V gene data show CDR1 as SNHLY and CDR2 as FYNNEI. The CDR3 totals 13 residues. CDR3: CASRRLLNTEAFF. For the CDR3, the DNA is TGTGCCAGCAGGAGACTCTTGAACACTGAAGCTTTCTTT.

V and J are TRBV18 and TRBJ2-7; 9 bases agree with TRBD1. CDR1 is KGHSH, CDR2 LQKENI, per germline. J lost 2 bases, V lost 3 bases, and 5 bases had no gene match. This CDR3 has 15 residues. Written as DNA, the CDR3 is TGTGCCAGCTCACCTCGGGACAGGGTGGCCTACGAGCAGTACTTC. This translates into CASSPRDRVAYEQYF.

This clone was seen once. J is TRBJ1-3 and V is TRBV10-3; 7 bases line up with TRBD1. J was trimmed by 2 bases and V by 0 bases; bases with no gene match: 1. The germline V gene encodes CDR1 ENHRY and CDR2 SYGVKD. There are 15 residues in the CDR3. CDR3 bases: TGTGCCATCAGTGAGTCGACAGGGACTGGAAACACCATATATTTT. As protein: CAISESTGTGNTIYF.

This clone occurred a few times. The CDR3 region is CAWSVGRTGGLEKLFF. As DNA, the CDR3 is TGTGCCTGGAGTGTAGGGAGGACAGGCGGGCTTGAAAAACTGTTTTTT. The gene calls are TRBV30 and TRBJ1-4; 7 bases line up with TRBD1. The CDR3 runs to 16 residues. Unmatched junction bases numbered 11, after V lost 0 bases and J lost 7 bases. The germline CDR1 and CDR2 sequences are GTSNPN and SVGIG (reference sequence).

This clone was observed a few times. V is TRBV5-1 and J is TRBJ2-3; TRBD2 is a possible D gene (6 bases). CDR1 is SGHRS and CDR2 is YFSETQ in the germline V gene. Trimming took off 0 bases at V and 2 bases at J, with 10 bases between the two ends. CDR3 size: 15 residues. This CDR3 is CASSLGGRYTDTQYF. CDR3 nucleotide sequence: TGCGCCAGCAGCTTGGGGGGGAGGTACACAGATACGCAGTATTTT.

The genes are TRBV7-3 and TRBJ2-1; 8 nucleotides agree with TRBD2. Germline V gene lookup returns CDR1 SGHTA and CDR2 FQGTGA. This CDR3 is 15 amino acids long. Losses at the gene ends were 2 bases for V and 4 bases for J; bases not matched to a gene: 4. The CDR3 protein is CASSLSGGRYNEQFF. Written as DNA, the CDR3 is TGTGCCAGCAGCTTATCGGGCGGGAGGTACAATGAGCAGTTCTTC.

The CDR3 DNA sequence: TGTGCCAGCAGGCCGAGACTACTGGGTCATGAGCAGTTCTTC. Translating it yields CASRPRLLGHEQFF. The chain recombines TRBV11-2 with TRBJ2-1; possibly TRBD2 for D (5 bases). Looked up from germline, CDR1 is SGHAT and CDR2 is FQNNGV. The V end was cut by 6 bases, the J end by 8 bases, with 17 bases between. The CDR3 is 14 residues long.

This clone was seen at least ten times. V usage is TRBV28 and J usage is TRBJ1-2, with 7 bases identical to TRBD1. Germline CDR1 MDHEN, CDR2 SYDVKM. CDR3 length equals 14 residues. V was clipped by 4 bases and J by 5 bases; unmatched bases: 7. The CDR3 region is CASSSTRQGYGYTF. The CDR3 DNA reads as TGTGCCAGCAGTTCAACCAGACAGGGTTATGGCTACACCTTC.

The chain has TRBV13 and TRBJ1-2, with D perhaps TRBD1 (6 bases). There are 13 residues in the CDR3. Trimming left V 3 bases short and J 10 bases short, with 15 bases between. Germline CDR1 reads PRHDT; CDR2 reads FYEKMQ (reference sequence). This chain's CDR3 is CASSFEGQRSYTF. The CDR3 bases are TGTGCCAGCAGCTTCGAGGGACAAAGGTCCTACACCTTC.

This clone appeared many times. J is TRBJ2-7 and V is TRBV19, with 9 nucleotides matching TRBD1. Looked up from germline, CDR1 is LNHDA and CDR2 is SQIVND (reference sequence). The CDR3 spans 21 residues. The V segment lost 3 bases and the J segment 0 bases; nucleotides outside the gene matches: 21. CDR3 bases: TGTGCCAGTAGTATTTTTTTGGTTGGGACAGGGAATGGATCGGGCTCCTACGAGCAGTACTTC. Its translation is CASSIFLVGTGNGSGSYEQYF.

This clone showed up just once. This CDR3 reads CASSDGAEKYNEQFF. DNA of the CDR3: TGTGCCAGCAGTGACGGAGCGGAAAAATACAATGAGCAGTTCTTC. The J gene is TRBJ2-1, the V gene TRBV6-4; possible D gene TRBD2, 5 bases. V lost 2 bases and J 4 bases, leaving 12 bases between the germline ends. The germline CDR1 and CDR2 sequences are MRHNA and SNTAGT. This CDR3 is built from 15 residues.

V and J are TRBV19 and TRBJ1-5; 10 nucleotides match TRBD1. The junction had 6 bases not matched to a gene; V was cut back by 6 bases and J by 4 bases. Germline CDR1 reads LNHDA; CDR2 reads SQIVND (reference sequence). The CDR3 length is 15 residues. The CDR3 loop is CASSRGTGENQPQHF. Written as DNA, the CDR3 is TGTGCCAGTAGCAGAGGGACAGGGGAAAATCAGCCCCAGCATTTT.

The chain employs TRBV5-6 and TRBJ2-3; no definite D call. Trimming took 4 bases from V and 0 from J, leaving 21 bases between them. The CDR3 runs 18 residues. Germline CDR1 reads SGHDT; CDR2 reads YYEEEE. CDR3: CASSAIPGAWISTDTQYF. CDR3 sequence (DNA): TGTGCCAGCAGCGCAATCCCCGGAGCATGGATAAGCACAGATACGCAGTATTTT.

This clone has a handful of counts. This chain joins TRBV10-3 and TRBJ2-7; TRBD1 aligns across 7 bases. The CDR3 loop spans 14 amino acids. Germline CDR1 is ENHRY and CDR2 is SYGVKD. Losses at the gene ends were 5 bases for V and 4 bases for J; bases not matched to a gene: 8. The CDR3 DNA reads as TGTGCCATCAGTACCGGGACAGCCGTGTACGAGCAGTACTTC. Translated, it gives CAISTGTAVYEQYF.

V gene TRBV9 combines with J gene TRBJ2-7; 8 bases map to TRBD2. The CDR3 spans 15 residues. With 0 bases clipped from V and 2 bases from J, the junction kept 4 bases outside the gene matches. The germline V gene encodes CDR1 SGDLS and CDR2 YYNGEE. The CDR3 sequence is CASSVESGSPYEQYF. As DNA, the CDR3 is TGTGCCAGCAGCGTAGAAAGCGGGAGCCCCTACGAGCAGTACTTC.

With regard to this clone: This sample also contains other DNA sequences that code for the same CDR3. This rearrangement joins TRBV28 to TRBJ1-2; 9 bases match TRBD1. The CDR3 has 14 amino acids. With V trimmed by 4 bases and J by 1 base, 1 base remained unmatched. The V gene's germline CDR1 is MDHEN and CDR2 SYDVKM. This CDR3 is CASSSGQGNYGYTF. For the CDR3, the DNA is TGTGCCAGCAGTTCGGGACAGGGTAACTATGGCTACACCTTC.